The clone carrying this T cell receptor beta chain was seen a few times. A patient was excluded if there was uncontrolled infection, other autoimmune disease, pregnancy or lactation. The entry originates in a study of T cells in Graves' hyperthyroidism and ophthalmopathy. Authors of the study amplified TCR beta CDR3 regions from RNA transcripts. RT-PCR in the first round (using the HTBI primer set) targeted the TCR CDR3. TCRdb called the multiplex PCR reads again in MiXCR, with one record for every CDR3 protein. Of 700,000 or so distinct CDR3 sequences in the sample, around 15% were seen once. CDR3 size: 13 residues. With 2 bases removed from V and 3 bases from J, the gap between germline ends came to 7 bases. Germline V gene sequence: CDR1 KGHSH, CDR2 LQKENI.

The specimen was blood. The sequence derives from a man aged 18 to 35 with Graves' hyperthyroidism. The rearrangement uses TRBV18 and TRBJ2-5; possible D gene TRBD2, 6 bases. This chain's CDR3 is CASSPVAEETQYF. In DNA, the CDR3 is TGTGCCAGCTCACCAGTAGCGGAAGAGACCCAGTACTTC.